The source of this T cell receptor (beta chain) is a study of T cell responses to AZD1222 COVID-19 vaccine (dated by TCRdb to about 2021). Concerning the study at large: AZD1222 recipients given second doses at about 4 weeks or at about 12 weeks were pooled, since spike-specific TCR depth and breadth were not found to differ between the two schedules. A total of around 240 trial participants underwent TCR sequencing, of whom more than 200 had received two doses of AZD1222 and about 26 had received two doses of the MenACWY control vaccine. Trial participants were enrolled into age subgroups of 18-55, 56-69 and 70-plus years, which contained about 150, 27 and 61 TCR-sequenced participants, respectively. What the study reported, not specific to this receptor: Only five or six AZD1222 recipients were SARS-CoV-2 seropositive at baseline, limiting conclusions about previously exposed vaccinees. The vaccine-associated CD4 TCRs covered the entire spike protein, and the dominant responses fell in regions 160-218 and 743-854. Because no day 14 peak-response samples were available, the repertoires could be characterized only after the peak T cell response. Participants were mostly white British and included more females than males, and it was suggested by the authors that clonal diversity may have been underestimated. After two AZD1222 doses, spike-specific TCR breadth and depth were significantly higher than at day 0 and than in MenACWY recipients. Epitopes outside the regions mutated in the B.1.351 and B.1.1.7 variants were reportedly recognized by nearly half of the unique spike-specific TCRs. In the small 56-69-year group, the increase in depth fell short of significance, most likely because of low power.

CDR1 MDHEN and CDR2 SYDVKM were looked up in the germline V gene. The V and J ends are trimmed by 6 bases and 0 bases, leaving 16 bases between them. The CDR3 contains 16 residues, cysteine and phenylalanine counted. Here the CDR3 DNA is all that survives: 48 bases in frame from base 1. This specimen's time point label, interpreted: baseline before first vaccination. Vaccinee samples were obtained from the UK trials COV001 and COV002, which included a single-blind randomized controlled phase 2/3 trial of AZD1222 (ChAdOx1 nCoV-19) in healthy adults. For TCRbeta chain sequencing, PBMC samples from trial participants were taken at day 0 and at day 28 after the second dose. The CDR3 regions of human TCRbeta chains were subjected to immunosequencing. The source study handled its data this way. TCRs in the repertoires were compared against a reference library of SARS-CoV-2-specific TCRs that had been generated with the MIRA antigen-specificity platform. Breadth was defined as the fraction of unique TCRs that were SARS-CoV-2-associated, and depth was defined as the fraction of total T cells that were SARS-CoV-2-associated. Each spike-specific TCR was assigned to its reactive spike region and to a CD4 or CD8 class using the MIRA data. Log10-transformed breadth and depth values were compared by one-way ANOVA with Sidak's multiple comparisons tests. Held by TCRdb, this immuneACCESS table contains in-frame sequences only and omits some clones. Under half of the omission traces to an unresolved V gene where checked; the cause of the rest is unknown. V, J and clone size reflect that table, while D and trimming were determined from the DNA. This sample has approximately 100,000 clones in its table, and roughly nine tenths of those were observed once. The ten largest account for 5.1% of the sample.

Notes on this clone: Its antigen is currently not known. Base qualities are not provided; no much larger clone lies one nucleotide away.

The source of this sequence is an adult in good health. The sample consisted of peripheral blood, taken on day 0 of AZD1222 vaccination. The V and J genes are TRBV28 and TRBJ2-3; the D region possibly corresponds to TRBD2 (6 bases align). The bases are TGTGCCAGCAGCCTCAGCAGAGCGGGTAGCACAGATACGCAGTATTTT. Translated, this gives CASSLSRAGSTDTQYF. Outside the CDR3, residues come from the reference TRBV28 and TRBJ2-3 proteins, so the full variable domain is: DVKVTQSSRYLVKRTGEKVFLECVQDMDHENMFWYRQDPGLGLRLIYFSYDVKMKEKGDIPEGYSVSREKKERFSLILESASTNQTSMYLCASSLSRAGSTDTQYFGPGTRLTVL.